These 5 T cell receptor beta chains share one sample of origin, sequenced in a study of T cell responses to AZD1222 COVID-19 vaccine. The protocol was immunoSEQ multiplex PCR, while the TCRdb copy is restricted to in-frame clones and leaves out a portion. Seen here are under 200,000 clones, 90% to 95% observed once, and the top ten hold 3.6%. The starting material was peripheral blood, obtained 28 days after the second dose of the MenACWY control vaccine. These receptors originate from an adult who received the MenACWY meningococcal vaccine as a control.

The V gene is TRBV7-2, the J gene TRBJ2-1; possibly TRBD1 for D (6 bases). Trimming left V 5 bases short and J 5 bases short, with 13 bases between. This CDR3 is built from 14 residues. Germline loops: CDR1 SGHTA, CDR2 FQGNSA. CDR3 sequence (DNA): TGTGCCAGCAGCCCCGTTGGGGGCAACAATGAGCAGTTCTTC. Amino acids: CASSPVGGNNEQFF.

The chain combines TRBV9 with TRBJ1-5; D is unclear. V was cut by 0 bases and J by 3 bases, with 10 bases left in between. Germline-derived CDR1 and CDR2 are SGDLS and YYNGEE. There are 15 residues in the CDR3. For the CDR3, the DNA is TGTGCCAGCAGCGTAGATGGGGATTCCAATCAGCCCCAGCATTTT. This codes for CASSVDGDSNQPQHF.

CDR3 in DNA: TGTGCCAGCAGCGCCCCCGGGACTAGTATCCACAATGAGCAGTTCTTC. Translation gives CASSAPGTSIHNEQFF. This chain uses TRBV9 with TRBJ2-1; 8 bases line up with TRBD2. Germline CDR1 and CDR2: SGDLS and YYNGEE. V was pared by 3 bases and J by 5 bases, with 10 bases of the junction left unmatched. The CDR3 has 16 amino acids. The full variable domain, in which reference TRBV9 and TRBJ2-1 provide the parts outside the CDR3, is DSGVTQTPKHLITATGQRVTLRCSPRSGDLSVYWYQQSLDQGLQFLIQYYNGEERAKGNILERFSAQQFPDLHSELNLSSLELGDSALYFCASSAPGTSIHNEQFFGPGTRLTVL.

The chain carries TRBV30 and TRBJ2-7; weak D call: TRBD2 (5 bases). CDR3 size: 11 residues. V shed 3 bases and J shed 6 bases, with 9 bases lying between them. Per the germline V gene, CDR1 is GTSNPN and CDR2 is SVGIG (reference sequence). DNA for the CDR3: TGTGCCTGGAGCCTAGCCAGCGAGCAGTACTTC. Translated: CAWSLASEQYF.

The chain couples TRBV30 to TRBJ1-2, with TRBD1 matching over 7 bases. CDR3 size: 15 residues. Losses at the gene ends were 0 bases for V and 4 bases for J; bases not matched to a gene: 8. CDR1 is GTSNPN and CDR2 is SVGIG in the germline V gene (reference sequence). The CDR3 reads CAWSVGTANFYGYTF. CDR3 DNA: TGTGCCTGGAGTGTTGGGACAGCCAATTTCTATGGCTACACCTTC.